The 18 T cell receptor beta chains listed next were all sequenced from one sample in a study of shared clonotypes between healthy human individuals. The protocol was immunoSEQ multiplex PCR, while the TCRdb copy is restricted to in-frame clones and leaves out a portion. The table has about 2.3 million clones, 85% to 95% seen once. The sequenced sample consisted of naive CD4+ T cells from PBMCs. Subset: CD45RA+ positively selected. These receptors all come from a man aged 18 to 30 in good health. Some clones in this sample may be carry-over from other donors' samples.

The J gene is TRBJ1-1, the V gene TRBV25-1, with D hard to call. This CDR3 has 12 residues. Germline V gene lookup returns CDR1 MGHDK and CDR2 SYGVNS. Trimming shortened V by 3 bases and J by 11 bases, and 13 bases separated the two germline ends. CDR3 sequence reads: CASSEPGLKAFF. The CDR3 region has the DNA TGTGCCAGCAGTGAGCCTGGATTGAAGGCTTTCTTT. The full variable domain, completed using reference TRBV25-1 and TRBJ1-1, is EADIYQTPRYLVIGTGKKITLECSQTMGHDKMYWYQQDPGMELHLIHYSYGVNSTEKGDLSSESTVSRIRTEHFPLTLESARPSHTSQYLCASSEPGLKAFFGQGTRLTVV.

This clone has only one observation. The chain recombines TRBV5-1 with TRBJ2-7, with 9 bases that match TRBD1. V lost 4 bases to trimming and J lost 9 bases; unmatched junction nucleotides: 11. The CDR3 contains 14 residues. Germline V gene data show CDR1 as SGHRS and CDR2 as YFSETQ. The CDR3, as DNA: TGCGCCAGCAGCCAGGGGACAGGGCAGCGGGTGCAGTACTTC. The encoded protein is CASSQGTGQRVQYF.

The chain is built from TRBV27 and TRBJ2-1; the D gene could be TRBD1 or TRBD2 (5 bases each). This CDR3 has 13 amino acids. The ends were cut back, 6 bases at V and 10 bases at J, with 16 bases in the middle. The germline V gene encodes CDR1 MNHEY and CDR2 SMNVEV (reference sequence). CDR3 DNA sequence: TGTGCCAGCAGAAACGGGACGGTGACCGAGCAGTTCTTC. As protein: CASRNGTVTEQFF.

The chain joins TRBV15 to TRBJ2-3; TRBD2 is a possible D gene (5 bases). The CDR3 runs 15 residues. CDR1 is LNHNV and CDR2 is YYDKDF in the germline V gene (reference sequence). The V and J ends lost 1 base and 2 bases respectively, with 10 bases between them. The DNA of the CDR3 is TGTGCCACCAGCAGAGGGCCAGCGGACACAGATACGCAGTATTTT. It encodes CATSRGPADTDTQYF. Full variable domain (remainder filled in from reference TRBV15 and TRBJ2-3): DAMVIQNPRYQVTQFGKPVTLSCSQTLNHNVMYWYQQKSSQAPKLLFHYYDKDFNNEADTPDNFQSRRPNTSFCFLDIRSPGLGDTAMYLCATSRGPADTDTQYFGPGTRLTVL.

This chain connects TRBV27 to TRBJ2-7, with D uncertain. The CDR3 runs to 9 residues. V lost 11 bases, J lost 5 bases, and 7 bases lay in between. Germline CDR1 reads MNHEY; CDR2 reads SMNVEV (reference sequence). The DNA for the CDR3 is TGTGCCGAAGCAGACGAGCAGTACTTC. Protein product: CAEADEQYF.

This chain uses TRBV5-6 with TRBJ2-2; 8 nucleotides line up with TRBD1. Trimming at V came to 4 bases and at J to 2 bases, leaving 10 bases not matched to a gene. Germline V CDR1 and CDR2: SGHDT, YYEEEE. The CDR3 totals 17 residues. The CDR3, as DNA: TGTGCCAGCAGCAGGACAGGGTACCTTTCTAACACCGGGGAGCTGTTTTTT. Protein sequence: CASSRTGYLSNTGELFF.

The chain joins TRBV9 to TRBJ1-2, with unresolved D. Germline V gene lookup returns CDR1 SGDLS and CDR2 YYNGEE. The V end lost 0 bases, the J end lost 4 bases, and 16 bases lay between the germline ends. There are 16 residues in the CDR3. CDR3 sequence: CASSVGTGSGVYGYTF. The CDR3 DNA follows: TGTGCCAGCAGCGTAGGTACTGGGAGCGGGGTCTATGGCTACACCTTC. Full variable domain (missing parts from reference TRBV9 and TRBJ1-2): DSGVTQTPKHLITATGQRVTLRCSPRSGDLSVYWYQQSLDQGLQFLIQYYNGEERAKGNILERFSAQQFPDLHSELNLSSLELGDSALYFCASSVGTGSGVYGYTFGSGTRLTVV.

V is TRBV5-5 and J is TRBJ2-7, with TRBD1 matching over 8 bases. The CDR3 contains 14 residues. Trimming at V came to 3 bases and at J to 3 bases, leaving 5 bases not matched to a gene. CDR1 and CDR2 from the germline V gene are SGHKS and YYEKEE (reference sequence). CDR3 region: CASSWNRGYYEQYF. The CDR3 bases are TGTGCCAGCAGCTGGAACAGGGGGTACTACGAGCAGTACTTC. Full variable domain (missing parts from reference TRBV5-5 and TRBJ2-7): DAGVTQSPTHLIKTRGQQVTLRCSPISGHKSVSWYQQVLGQGPQFIFQYYEKEERGRGNFPDRFSARQFPNYSSELNVNALLLGDSALYLCASSWNRGYYEQYFGPGTRLTVT.

V gene TRBV7-9 combines with J gene TRBJ2-1, with 11 bases fitting TRBD2. V shed 5 bases, J shed 7 bases, and the junction held 10 bases outside the gene matches. Germline CDR1 is SEHNR and CDR2 is FQNEAQ (reference sequence). This CDR3 spans 16 amino acids. In DNA form, the CDR3 reads TGTGCCAGCAGCACTCCGACTAGCGGGACCCGAAATGAGCAGTTCTTC. Protein: CASSTPTSGTRNEQFF.

The rearrangement uses TRBV5-1 and TRBJ2-7; TRBD2 agrees at 12 bases. Unmatched junction bases numbered 6, after V lost 4 bases and J lost 4 bases. Germline values: CDR1 SGHRS, CDR2 YFSETQ. The length of the CDR3 is 15 residues. The CDR3 DNA reads as TGCGCCAGCAGCCAGACTAGCGGGAGCCGTTACGAGCAGTACTTC. Protein: CASSQTSGSRYEQYF. Drawing the rest from reference TRBV5-1 and TRBJ2-7, the complete variable domain is KAGVTQTPRYLIKTRGQQVTLSCSPISGHRSVSWYQQTPGQGLQFLFEYFSETQRNKGNFPGRFSGRQFSNSRSEMNVSTLELGDSALYLCASSQTSGSRYEQYFGPGTRLTVT.

The CDR3 DNA sequence: TGCGCCAGCAGCCAGGGGGGGATTGATACGCAGTATTTT. Amino acids: CASSQGGIDTQYF. The rearrangement links TRBV4-1 to TRBJ2-3; 7 bases align to TRBD2. The CDR3 loop spans 13 amino acids. V lost 3 bases, J lost 6 bases, and 3 bases stayed unmatched. CDR1 and CDR2 from the germline V gene are MGHRA and YSYEKL.

Concerning this clone: Different DNA sequences within this sample yield the same CDR3. The chain is built from TRBV7-2 and TRBJ2-3; 7 bases map to TRBD1. After removal of 3 bases from V and 0 bases from J, the junction contained 0 bases not matched to a gene. The CDR3 is 14 residues long. Germline loops: CDR1 SGHTA, CDR2 FQGNSA. This CDR3 is CASSLTGSTDTQYF. The CDR3 DNA follows: TGTGCCAGCAGCTTGACAGGGAGCACAGATACGCAGTATTTT.

V gene TRBV11-3 combines with J gene TRBJ2-1; D is uncertain. The CDR3 spans 15 residues. The germline V gene encodes CDR1 SGHNT and CDR2 YENEEA. Trimming took off 1 base at V and 4 bases at J, with 11 bases between the two ends. This CDR3 reads CASSLAADRYNEQFF. Here the CDR3 DNA reads TGTGCCAGCAGCTTAGCGGCCGATCGATACAATGAGCAGTTCTTC.

J is TRBJ2-7 and V is TRBV28, with 15 positions matching TRBD2. V lost 5 bases to trimming and J lost 5 bases; unmatched junction nucleotides: 16. This CDR3 spans 19 amino acids. Germline CDR1 is MDHEN and CDR2 is SYDVKM. CDR3 bases: TGTGCCAGCAGTCCCTTAGAAAGGACTAGCGGGAGGGTCGTCCACGAGCAGTACTTC. Encoded protein: CASSPLERTSGRVVHEQYF.

This clone was counted once. The chain joins TRBV11-3 to TRBJ2-2, with D unclear. The germline V gene has CDR1 SGHNT and CDR2 YENEEA. Trimming removed 0 bases from V and 4 bases from J, with 6 bases in between. The CDR3 loop spans 14 amino acids. CDR3 nucleotides: TGTGCCAGCAGCTTAGATGGGCCCACCGGGGAGCTGTTTTTT. Its translation: CASSLDGPTGELFF. Supplemented by reference TRBV11-3 and TRBJ2-2, the full variable domain reads EAGVVQSPRYKIIEKKQPVAFWCNPISGHNTLYWYLQNLGQGPELLIRYENEEAVDDSQLPKDRFSAERLKGVDSTLKIQPAELGDSAVYLCASSLDGPTGELFFGEGSRLTVL.

This chain links TRBV9 with TRBJ1-3; D remains ambiguous. V was clipped by 0 bases and J by 1 base, with 11 bases between them. The germline gives CDR1 SGDLS, CDR2 YYNGEE. The CDR3 totals 16 residues. CDR3 nucleotide sequence: TGTGCCAGCAGCGTAGTTCCCCAGGAATCTGGAAACACCATATATTTT. Its protein product is CASSVVPQESGNTIYF.

The chain recombines TRBV5-6 with TRBJ1-1; 7 bases agree with TRBD1. With 0 bases clipped from V and 4 bases from J, the junction kept 9 bases outside the gene matches. Germline V gene data show CDR1 as SGHDT and CDR2 as YYEEEE. CDR3 size: 16 residues. This CDR3 is CASSLGLGGAVTEAFF. Written as DNA, the CDR3 is TGTGCCAGCAGCTTGGGCCTAGGGGGCGCGGTCACTGAAGCTTTCTTT.

This chain uses TRBV25-1 with TRBJ2-3; 10 bases match TRBD2. CDR3 length: 16 amino acids. Germline loops: CDR1 MGHDK, CDR2 SYGVNS. Germline trimming cut 6 bases from V and 0 bases from J; bases unmatched to any gene: 6. The CDR3 sequence: CASRTSGRTSTDTQYF. The DNA of the CDR3 is TGTGCCAGCAGGACTAGCGGGCGCACTAGCACAGATACGCAGTATTTT. Together with reference TRBV25-1 and TRBJ2-3, the CDR3 gives the full variable domain: EADIYQTPRYLVIGTGKKITLECSQTMGHDKMYWYQQDPGMELHLIHYSYGVNSTEKGDLSSESTVSRIRTEHFPLTLESARPSHTSQYLCASRTSGRTSTDTQYFGPGTRLTVL.